The T cell receptor (beta chain) described here comes from a study of blood T cell repertoires in COVID-19 (dated by TCRdb to the early 2020s). About the full investigation: Collaborator samples came from the United States, Italy and Spain and covered acute and convalescent phases of COVID-19. The prospective study material was composed of cDNA or gDNA derived from T cells, B-cell-depleted T cells, or PBMCs. The dataset comprised deeply sampled blood TCRbeta repertoires from subjects exposed to, actively infected with, or recovered from COVID-19. The repertoires were released in a freely available public database intended as a resource for research on the immune response to SARS-CoV-2. Samples were obtained from the ongoing ImmuneRACE study (first 160 participants) and from 1,254 subjects provided by 6 global collaborators. Sample metadata almost always included a de-identified subject ID, COVID-19 status, age in years and sex. HLA class I and class II types, where available, came from metadata supplied by the sample provider rather than from assay-based typing.

The CDR3 runs 14 residues from the cysteine to the phenylalanine. Solely the CDR3 DNA is kept, with 42 bases framed from the first base. At the junction V is shortened by 1 base and J by 2 bases, with 9 bases in between. CDR1 is given as SGHDN and CDR2 as FVKESK, both from the germline V gene. As concerns this clone: Its antigen is unknown. No much larger clonotype is one base removed from it; base qualities were not supplied.

TCRbeta CDR3 regions were amplified from genomic DNA using the immunoSEQ Assay, a bias-controlled multiplex PCR. As for the original processing: The number of nucleated cells in each sample was estimated from the amplification of reference gene primers within the assay. Sequence reads were collapsed and filtered to measure the absolute abundance of every unique TCRbeta CDR3 rearrangement. For each sample, productive Simpson clonality was calculated as the square root of Simpson's diversity index over productive rearrangements. The immuneACCESS repertoire file appears here via TCRdb, limited to in-frame rearrangements. These files lack a portion of the clones; in checked studies, under half of the deficit traces to unresolved V genes, and the cause of the others is not known. That table supplies the V and J calls and clone size; D and trimming were determined from the DNA. The sample yields under 65,000 clones; about four fifths were counted once. The biggest ten clones account for over 4.5% of the sample.

Whole blood was collected in K2EDTA tubes by collaborating institutions according to the institutions' own protocols. For TCRbeta analysis, collaborators shipped samples as frozen whole blood, isolated PBMCs, or DNA extracted from either of those sample types. The paper's findings and limits, for the study overall: Clinical and demographic metadata were provided uncurated, with the amount varying by source and participant.

Sequencing was performed on peripheral blood. Here the chain combines TRBV14 and TRBJ2-7; TRBD2 is possibly the D segment (5 matching bases). This receptor was obtained from a woman aged 60-70 years with acute or convalescent COVID-19. The DNA sequence reads TGTGCCAGCAGCCAAGTACTAGTGGCCTACGAGCAGTACTTC. It translates to CASSQVLVAYEQYF.